This TCR beta chain was retrieved from a study of cytomegalovirus exposure and HLA in healthy donors. This CDR3 comprises 13 residues. Per germline, CDR1 SGHRS and CDR2 YFSETQ. V dropped 2 bases and J dropped 5 bases, with 10 bases sitting between them. Details on this clone: Antigen specificity is unknown.

Whole-study findings and limits: Across donors, most TCRs were seen rarely, yet some public ones were widespread. Investigators reported 150 to 200 TCR beta chains as tied to cytomegalovirus.

The donors were in the approximately 120-subject validation cohort; that cohort was separate from the roughly 730-subject first cohort. Assay used: immunoSEQ multiplex PCR; TCRdb lists only in-frame clones, some missing. The table includes about 130,000 clones, around 90% detected once. The chain joins TRBV5-1 to TRBJ2-5; D call uncertain. The sequenced sample consisted of PBMCs. The receptor's source is a woman younger than 35 in good health and CMV-seronegative. CDR3 region: CASSFSPSETQYF. In DNA, the CDR3 is TGCGCCAGCAGCTTCTCCCCCTCGGAGACCCAGTACTTC.